This record concerns one T cell receptor (beta chain) sequence. This clonotype was counted a few times. Its antigen is unknown. Base qualities are not recorded, but no much larger clone differs from it by a single base. This specimen belongs to a study of vaccination and CD4 T cells after COVID-19 (dated by TCRdb to the early 2020s). The study in broad terms: Every convalescent patient had a positive nasal swab PCR test for SARS-CoV-2, with mild disease in nine patients and severe disease in one. Post-COVID blood samples were collected from convalescent patients a median of around 96 days after diagnosis, with a range of about 35 to 170 days. The convalescent cohort comprised six males and four females, including two Hispanic individuals, seven Caucasians, two Asians and one multiracial person. The spike-specific CD4+ TCR repertoire was compared before and after mRNA vaccination in approximately ten COVID-19 convalescent patients and a handful of infection-naive healthy vaccine recipients. Post-vaccine blood samples were taken a median of around 70 days after the second vaccine dose, with a range of 14 to 241 days. Control cultures used a CEFX viral epitope pool as positive control, an HIV-1 Nef peptide pool as negative control, or no peptide. Overlapping spike peptide pools from SARS-CoV-2 and from the common cold coronaviruses HCoV-NL63, HCoV-OC43 and HCoV-229E were used as culture stimuli. Two doses of either the Pfizer-BioNTech BNT162b2 vaccine (n=8) or the Moderna mRNA-1273 vaccine (n=2) were administered to participants.

Reading from cysteine to phenylalanine, the CDR3 counts 15 amino acids. Kept here is only the CDR3 DNA, which spans 45 bases and is read in frame from base 1. Deletion took 10 bases off V and 6 bases off J, with a span of 24 bases between the germline ends. Based on the germline V gene, the CDR1 and CDR2 sequences are MGHDK and SYGVNS. The meaning of the sample's treatment or condition label: approximately nine-day PBMC culture with coronavirus spike peptide pools or control peptides (ViraFEST assay). The ViraFEST assay, used in the study, expanded antigen-specific T cells with peptide pools and then identified the expanded clonotypes through TCR sequencing. The convalescent patients' positive SARS-CoV-2 PCR tests fell between March and December 2020, which was before the Alpha, Beta and Delta variants emerged in the United States. PBMCs were cultured at 1.5 million to 2 million per well in IMDM supplemented with approximately 4.7% human AB serum and 9 to 10 IU/ml IL-2, with about 10 ug/ml peptide pools added. Half of the culture medium was replaced with fresh IL-2-containing medium on days 3 and 7. After 10 days of culture, CD4+ T cells were isolated by negative selection with the EasySep CD4+ T cell isolation kit. Ficoll-Paque Plus gradient centrifugation was used to isolate PBMCs from whole blood, and the isolated PBMCs were then either used fresh or cryopreserved at -140C. Each culture condition was generally run in triplicate wells.

The paper as a whole reports these results and caveats: Nearly all vaccine-specific clones in convalescent patients (304 of 307) were mono-reactive for SARS-CoV-2 spike rather than cross-reactive with common cold coronaviruses. In convalescent patients, a median around 83% of post-vaccine SARS-CoV-2-reactive clones were detected only after vaccination, and vaccine-specific priming was suggested by this finding. Although the median number of SARS-CoV-2-reactive clonotypes went up from roughly 19 after infection to 38 after vaccination, the increase was not significant. Relatively few convalescent patients were included in the study, and early timepoints after natural infection were not analyzed.

Libraries were made using PCR. DNA from cultured CD4+ T cells underwent TCR sequencing with the Oncomine TCR Beta short-read assay at the Johns Hopkins FTIC core. The QIAamp micro DNA kit was used to extract genomic DNA from the cultured CD4+ T cells. The Oncomine TCR Beta libraries from cultured CD4+ T cells were pooled using unique dual indexes and then sequenced on an Illumina iSeq 100. Turning to the authors' computational methods: Non-productive sequences were removed, and CDR3s that did not start with C, did not end with F or W, or were shorter than 7 amino acids were discarded. Antigen-specific clonotypes were identified using the MANAFEST web application through comparison of peptide-stimulated wells with reference and other culture wells. An FDR below 0.05, an odds ratio above 5, and a productive frequency above 0.1% in at least two of three replicate wells were required for clones to be considered positive. Clonotypes that were significantly expanded in both SARS-CoV-2 spike wells and at least one common cold coronavirus spike condition were defined as cross-reactive. Using R version 3.6.1, CDR3 homology was evaluated through Levenshtein distances (stringdist) along with unrooted phylogenetic trees (ape). TCRdb trimmed the raw reads at Q25, called clones with MiXCR and kept productive beta chains. Each CDR3 protein gets just one entry, which takes the most common genes and DNA from the rows behind it. The V and J calls and clone size come from TCRdb's table, not from the authors' own analysis. Present in this sample are about 15,000 distinct CDR3 sequences, 45% to 60% of which were seen just once. Clones ranked in the top ten supply about 13% of the sample.

The chain links TRBV25-1 with TRBJ1-2; matching of 5 bases hints at TRBD1 as the D gene. The specimen sequenced was CD4+ T cells from blood, cultured in vitro. This clonotype originated in a human donor who had recovered from COVID-19. The DNA sequence is given as TGTGCCAACGCCCTAGACAGAGAGGGAATGAATGGCTACACCTTC. It specifies CANALDREGMNGYTF.